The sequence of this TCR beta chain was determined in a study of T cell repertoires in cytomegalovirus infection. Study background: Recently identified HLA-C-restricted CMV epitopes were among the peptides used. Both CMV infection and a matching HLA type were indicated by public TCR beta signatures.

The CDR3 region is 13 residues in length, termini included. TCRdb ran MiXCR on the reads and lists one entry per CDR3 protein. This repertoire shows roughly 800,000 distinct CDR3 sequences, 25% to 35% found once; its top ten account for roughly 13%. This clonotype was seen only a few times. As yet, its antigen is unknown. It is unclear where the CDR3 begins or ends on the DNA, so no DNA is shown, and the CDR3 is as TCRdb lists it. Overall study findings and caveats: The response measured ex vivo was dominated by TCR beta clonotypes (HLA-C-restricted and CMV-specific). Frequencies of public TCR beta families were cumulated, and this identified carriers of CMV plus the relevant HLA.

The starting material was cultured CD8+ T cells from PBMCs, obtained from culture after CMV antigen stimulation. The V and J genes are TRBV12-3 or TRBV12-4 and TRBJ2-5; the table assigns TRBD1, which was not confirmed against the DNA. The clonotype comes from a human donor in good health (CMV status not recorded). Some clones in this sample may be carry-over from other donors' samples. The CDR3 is CASSSSTGETQYF.